This T cell receptor beta chain was observed in a study of blood T cell repertoires in COVID-19. Study as a whole: Both acute and convalescent COVID-19 samples were obtained from the United States, Italy and Spain.

There are 14 residues in the CDR3. V lost 5 bases to trimming and J lost 7 bases; unmatched junction nucleotides: 6. Germline V CDR1 and CDR2: SGHTA, FQGTGA. Participants came from some 23 US areas, aged about 18 to 100 years. Libraries were prepared by immunoSEQ multiplex PCR; TCRdb keeps only in-frame clonotypes and omits some of them. The data contain fewer than 350,000 clones, roughly nine tenths of them singletons. The chain carries TRBV7-3 and TRBJ2-1; 9 bases are a match to TRBD1. This sequence was found in a woman in her forties who had recovered from COVID-19. The specimen sequenced was PBMCs or T cells enriched from blood (not recorded which). CDR3 protein: CASSRGTGSNEQFF. CDR3 sequence (DNA): TGTGCCAGCAGCCGAGGGACAGGGTCTAATGAGCAGTTCTTC.